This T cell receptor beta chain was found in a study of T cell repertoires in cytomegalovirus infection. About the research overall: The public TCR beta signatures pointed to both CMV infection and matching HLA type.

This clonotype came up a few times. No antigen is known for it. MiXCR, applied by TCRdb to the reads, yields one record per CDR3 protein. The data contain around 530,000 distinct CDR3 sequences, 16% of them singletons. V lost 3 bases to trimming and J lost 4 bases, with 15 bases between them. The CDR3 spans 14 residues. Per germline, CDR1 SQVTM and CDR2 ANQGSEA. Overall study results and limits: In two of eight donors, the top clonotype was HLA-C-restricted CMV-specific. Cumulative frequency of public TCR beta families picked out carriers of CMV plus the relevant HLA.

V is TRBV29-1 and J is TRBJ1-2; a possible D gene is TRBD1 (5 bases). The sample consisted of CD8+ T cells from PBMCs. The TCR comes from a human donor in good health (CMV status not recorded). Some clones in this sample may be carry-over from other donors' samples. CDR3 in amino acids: CSVDQAGGGYGYTF. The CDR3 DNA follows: TGCAGCGTTGATCAGGCCGGCGGGGGCTATGGCTACACCTTC.